This TCR beta chain stems from a study of OX40 agonist ivuxolimab in advanced cancers. Whole-study results and caveats: Partly responding patients at 0.1-3.0 mg/kg showed some of the smallest clonal expansion. Expanded peripheral T-cell antigen specificity went undetermined.

The CDR3 runs 13 residues. V was shortened by 3 bases and J by 1 base, with 7 bases between the two germline ends. Germline loops: CDR1 SGHTA, CDR2 FQGNSA. Autoimmune disease history or systemic immunosuppression barred patients. Collection of blood occurred at baseline, at cycle 4 day 1, and at cycle 7 day 1. A word on this clone: The antigen is undetermined.

The method was immunoSEQ multiplex PCR; TCRdb's version includes in-frame clones alone and lacks a portion of them. The repertoire holds about 44,000 clones, with around 86% as singletons. The source material was CD4+ or CD8+ T cells sorted from blood, sampled in a trial of the OX40 agonist ivuxolimab. The sequence derives from an adult with an advanced solid tumor such as melanoma, head and neck, liver or kidney cancer. The chain links TRBV7-2 to TRBJ2-7, with a tentative D call TRBD2 (5 bases). In DNA, the CDR3 is TGTGCCAGCAGCTTCCTAGCTTCCTACGAGCAGTACTTC. Protein: CASSFLASYEQYF.